A selection of T cell receptor beta chains follows, all from one sample in a study of identical twins. Each CDR3 protein is one row after TCRdb ran MiXCR on the 5' RACE reads. The sample holds about 920,000 distinct CDR3 sequences, 9% to 15% seen once. The same data also went into a second study, on yellow fever vaccine responses in identical twins.

The sample consisted of PBMCs. These receptors all come from a woman under 30 in good health. Each CDR3 is given with its conserved first and last residue. Each record gives: V gene, clone size, D gene, J gene, CDR3 DNA, CDR3 protein. The D gene is left open where the match is weak. The listing skips clone size in some rows; elsewhere it reads once, few, many or a size class.

V: TRBV12-3/TRBV12-4
size: many
D: TRBD1
J: TRBJ1-1
DNA: TGTGCCAGCAGCTTTCGACAGGGCCACACTGAAGCTTTCTTT
CDR3: CASSFRQGHTEAFF

V: TRBV6-6
size: few
D: TRBD1
J: TRBJ1-2
DNA: TGTGCCAGCAGCCAGGGGGTCGATGGCTACACCTTC
CDR3: CASSQGVDGYTF

V: TRBV12-3/TRBV12-4
size: many
D: TRBD2
J: TRBJ2-1
DNA: TGTGCCAGCAGATTTAGCGGGGTCAGGAACAATGAGCAGTTCTTC
CDR3: CASRFSGVRNNEQFF

V: TRBV4-1
size: -
D: TRBD1
J: TRBJ2-1
DNA: TGCGCCAGCAGCCAAGGACAGGGGGGGGGCACGAGCTCCTACAATGAGCAGTTCTTC
CDR3: CASSQGQGGGTSSYNEQFF

V: TRBV18
size: -
D: -
J: TRBJ2-2
DNA: TGTGCCAGCTCACCATTCTGGACCGGGGAGCTGTTTTTT
CDR3: CASSPFWTGELFF

V: TRBV4-2
size: few
D: TRBD2
J: TRBJ2-1
DNA: TGTGCCAGCAGCCAAGATTTGCTAGCGGGGGCCCTTTCGAGCTCCTACAATGAGCAGTTCTTC
CDR3: CASSQDLLAGALSSSYNEQFF

V: TRBV20-1
size: few
D: TRBD2
J: TRBJ2-1
DNA: TGCAGTGCCCCAATAGCGGGACCGTACAATGAGCAGTTCTTC
CDR3: CSAPIAGPYNEQFF

V: TRBV20-1
size: few
D: TRBD1
J: TRBJ2-5
DNA: TGCAGTGCTAGGCTTGACAGGGTTTTGGAGACCCAGTACTTC
CDR3: CSARLDRVLETQYF

V: TRBV4-1
size: few
D: -
J: TRBJ1-2
DNA: TGCGCCAGCAGCCTTTCTAGGGGGGGAGGAGATGGCTACACCTTC
CDR3: CASSLSRGGGDGYTF

V: TRBV15
size: -
D: -
J: TRBJ1-1
DNA: TGTGCCACCAGCAGAGATCTGGCAGGCAACACTGAAGCTTTCTTT
CDR3: CATSRDLAGNTEAFF

V: TRBV6-5
size: few
D: TRBD2
J: TRBJ2-5
DNA: TGTGCCAGCAGTTTTCAAAGCGGGAGCGCGGAGACCCAGTACTTC
CDR3: CASSFQSGSAETQYF

V: TRBV6-1
size: -
D: -
J: TRBJ1-2
DNA: TGTGCCAGCAGTGGAGGGACGCATAAAGGCTACACCTTC
CDR3: CASSGGTHKGYTF

V: TRBV3-1
size: -
D: TRBD1
J: TRBJ2-7
DNA: TGTGCCAGCAGCCAAGTCGAGGGGGCAGAGCAGTACTTC
CDR3: CASSQVEGAEQYF

V: TRBV24-1
size: -
D: TRBD2
J: TRBJ2-7
DNA: TGTGCCACCAGTGATTCAGGGACTAGCGGGAGTCTCTACGAGCAGTACTTC
CDR3: CATSDSGTSGSLYEQYF

V: TRBV12-3/TRBV12-4
size: few
D: TRBD2
J: TRBJ2-2
DNA: TGTGCCAGCAGCCCGAGGGCGGGGGACGCGAACACCGGGGAGCTGTTTTTT
CDR3: CASSPRAGDANTGELFF

V: TRBV10-3
size: -
D: TRBD1
J: TRBJ1-1
DNA: TGTGCCATCAGGACAGACAGGGGCACTGAAGCTTTCTTT
CDR3: CAIRTDRGTEAFF

V: TRBV4-1
size: many
D: -
J: TRBJ2-4
DNA: TGCGCCAGCAGCCAAGGGAACGGGCTCGCAAACATTCAGTACTTC
CDR3: CASSQGNGLANIQYF

V: TRBV7-9
size: few
D: -
J: TRBJ2-7
DNA: TGTGCCAGCTTAAGGGACTTCACCTACGAGCAGTACTTC
CDR3: CASLRDFTYEQYF

V: TRBV2
size: many
D: -
J: TRBJ2-2
DNA: TGTGCCAGCGCGCGGGCTGTTGGGACCGGGGAGCTGTTTTTT
CDR3: CASARAVGTGELFF

V: TRBV12-3/TRBV12-4
size: -
D: TRBD1
J: TRBJ2-2
DNA: TGTGCCAGCAGACTACAGGGGGCGCAGTCCGGGGAGCTGTTTTTT
CDR3: CASRLQGAQSGELFF

V: TRBV28
size: -
D: -
J: TRBJ2-3
DNA: TGTGCCAGCAGCCTTGGGTGGCAGTTCACAGATACGCAGTATTTT
CDR3: CASSLGWQFTDTQYF

V: TRBV12-3/TRBV12-4
size: -
D: -
J: TRBJ2-7
DNA: TGTGCCAGCAGCCAAAACAGGGCCCCCTACGAGCAGTACTTC
CDR3: CASSQNRAPYEQYF

V: TRBV28
size: many
D: TRBD1
J: TRBJ1-1
DNA: TGTGCCAGCAGTTATACAGGGGGCCTCAGCACTGAAGCTTTCTTT
CDR3: CASSYTGGLSTEAFF

V: TRBV29-1
size: -
D: TRBD1
J: TRBJ1-1
DNA: TGCAGCGTTGGTGAGACAGGGGGCTCCATGGACACTGAAGCTTTCTTT
CDR3: CSVGETGGSMDTEAFF

V: TRBV20-1
size: many
D: -
J: TRBJ2-5
DNA: TGCAGTGCTAGAGGAGGGGAAGAGACCCAGTACTTC
CDR3: CSARGGEETQYF

V: TRBV25-1
size: -
D: -
J: TRBJ2-6
DNA: TGTGCCAGCACGGCCGGGGCCAACGTCCTGACTTTC
CDR3: CASTAGANVLTF

V: TRBV12-3/TRBV12-4
size: -
D: TRBD2
J: TRBJ2-7
DNA: TGTGCCAGCAGTGGGACTAGCGGGACTCCCTACGAGCAGTACTTC
CDR3: CASSGTSGTPYEQYF